A selection of T cell receptor beta chains follows, all from one sample in a study of blood T cell repertoires in COVID-19. Clones were read by immunoSEQ multiplex PCR, and TCRdb kept only the in-frame ones, dropping some. The sample lists some 160,000 clones; approximately 79% were seen once. The sequenced sample consisted of peripheral blood. The receptors shown here come from a man aged 50 to 60 with active or convalescent COVID-19. CDR3s include the opening cysteine and the closing phenylalanine or tryptophan. D genes are given only for firm matches. For some rows the clone size is stated as once, few or many, or as a class when expanded; others skip it.

d_call clone_size j_call v_call cdr3_nt cdr3_aa
TRBD1 . TRBJ1-2 TRBV12-5 TGTGCTAGTGGTTTAGGGACAGGGAATGGCTACACCTTC CASGLGTGNGYTF
. . TRBJ1-3 TRBV25-1 TGTGCCAGCAGTGAATGGGGAGGGGCTGGAAACACCATATATTTT CASSEWGGAGNTIYF
. . TRBJ2-1 TRBV7-9 TGTGCCAGCAGCCGGAGGGGTAACTCCTACAATGAGCAGTTCTTC CASSRRGNSYNEQFF
TRBD1 . TRBJ2-5 TRBV6-5 TGTGCCAGCAGCTGGGCAGGGGGCCGGGAGACCCAGTACTTC CASSWAGGRETQYF
TRBD1 . TRBJ1-3 TRBV27 TGTGCCAGCAGTCCTGACAGGGGAGTAAGTGGAAACACCATATATTTT CASSPDRGVSGNTIYF
. . TRBJ2-7 TRBV20-1 TGCAGTGCTAGTGAGGACTTTCCGTGGGAGCAGTACTTC CSASEDFPWEQYF
. . TRBJ2-3 TRBV3-1/TRBV3-2 TGTGCCAGCAGCCACGAGAGAAGGGGGGGGCGGCAGTATTTT CASSHERRGGRQYF
. once TRBJ2-1 TRBV28 TGTGCCAGCAGCCTTAATCGGGACTCCCCGGGGGGCGATGAGCAGTTCTTC CASSLNRDSPGGDEQFF
. . TRBJ2-5 TRBV9 TGTGCCAGAGCTACGAGGCCACAAGAGACCCAGTACTTC CARATRPQETQYF
TRBD1 . TRBJ1-2 TRBV4-2 TGTGCCAGCAGCCAGACTTATGACAGGGGGCTCTATGGCTACACCTTC CASSQTYDRGLYGYTF